One sample yielded the 31 T cell receptor beta chains listed below, sequenced in a study of identical twins. TCRdb itself ran the 5' RACE reads through MiXCR, one entry per CDR3 protein. This table has a few hundred thousand distinct CDR3 sequences, about 18% appearing once. The source material was naive T cells sorted from blood. Receptors originate from a man aged 45 to 65 in good health.

The genes are TRBV4-1 and TRBJ2-2, with TRBD1 matching 7 bases. The CDR3 runs to 16 residues. The V gene's germline CDR1 is MGHRA and CDR2 YSYEKL. With 4 bases clipped from V and 5 bases from J, the junction kept 10 bases outside the gene matches. The CDR3 region has the DNA TGCGCCAGCAGCCCTACTCCCGACAGGGTTACCGGGGAGCTGTTTTTT. Amino acids: CASSPTPDRVTGELFF.

The genes are TRBV7-9 and TRBJ1-2; no clear D. The V end lost 5 bases, the J end lost 5 bases, and 9 bases lay between the germline ends. The CDR3 spans 12 residues. Germline V gives CDR1 SEHNR, CDR2 FQNEAQ (reference sequence). CDR3 DNA sequence: TGTGCCAGCAGCCGTGGGTTGTATGGCTACACCTTC. Translating gives CASSRGLYGYTF.

The J gene is TRBJ2-3, the V gene TRBV28; weak D call: TRBD1 (6 bases). V lost 6 bases and J 4 bases, leaving 23 bases between the germline ends. This CDR3 has 17 residues. Per germline, CDR1 MDHEN and CDR2 SYDVKM. CDR3 in DNA: TGTGCCAGCAGGGTACGCCGGACTCAATGGGGGCCAGATACGCAGTATTTT. The encoded protein is CASRVRRTQWGPDTQYF.

This clonotype was detected ten times or more. The chain joins TRBV14 to TRBJ2-1; D tentatively fits TRBD1 or TRBD2 (6 bases each). The CDR3 covers 14 residues. The germline V and J ends were trimmed by 0 bases and 9 bases, with 12 bases remaining between them. Germline CDR1 and CDR2: SGHDN and FVKESK. The CDR3 region is CASSQERGATEQFF. The CDR3 region has the DNA TGTGCCAGCAGCCAAGAAAGGGGGGCCACTGAGCAGTTCTTC.

This clonotype was detected only a few times. This chain uses TRBV7-2 with TRBJ1-2; D call uncertain. CDR3 length: 12 amino acids. V lost 1 base and J 8 bases, leaving 8 bases between the germline ends. From germline, CDR1 is SGHTA and CDR2 FQGNSA. The CDR3 DNA follows: TGTGCCAGCAGCTTAGGACGGATGGGCTACACCTTC. Its translation: CASSLGRMGYTF.

Many counts were recorded for this clonotype. This chain joins TRBV6-5 and TRBJ1-1; D call uncertain. V shed 2 bases and J shed 4 bases, with 14 bases lying between them. Germline CDR1 is MNHEY and CDR2 is SVGAGI. The CDR3 runs to 15 residues. CDR3 protein: CASSYREGIGTEAFF. CDR3 in DNA: TGTGCCAGCAGTTACCGTGAGGGCATTGGCACTGAAGCTTTCTTT.

This clonotype was seen only a few times. The chain couples TRBV7-9 to TRBJ2-3, with a possible D match to TRBD2 (6 bases). The V gene lost 8 bases and the J gene lost 0 bases, with 18 bases spanning the gap. The germline V gene encodes CDR1 SEHNR and CDR2 FQNEAQ (reference sequence). The CDR3 is 16 amino acids. CDR3 nucleotide sequence: TGTGCCAGCGGGGGGTCGGAAGGGGCGAGCACAGATACGCAGTATTTT. Protein sequence: CASGGSEGASTDTQYF. Complete variable domain (other parts from reference TRBV7-9 and TRBJ2-3): DTGVSQNPRHKITKRGQNVTFRCDPISEHNRLYWYRQTLGQGPEFLTYFQNEAQLEKSRLLSDRFSAERPKGSFSTLEIQRTEQGDSAMYLCASGGSEGASTDTQYFGPGTRLTVL.

The chain recombines TRBV12-3 or TRBV12-4 with TRBJ2-3; tentatively, D is TRBD2 (6 bases). With 3 bases removed from V and 2 bases from J, the gap between germline ends came to 9 bases. This CDR3 region has 14 residues. The CDR3 nucleotides read TGTGCCAGCAGTTTCGCGGGATACACAGATACGCAGTATTTT. This gives the protein CASSFAGYTDTQYF.

There are a few counts of this clonotype. The chain is built from TRBV27 and TRBJ1-1; D gene ambiguous. The V gene lost 5 bases and the J gene lost 0 bases, with 28 bases spanning the gap. The CDR3 is 20 amino acids. Germline CDR1 reads MNHEY; CDR2 reads SMNVEV (reference sequence). This CDR3 is CASSPTPVVLQANMNTEAFF. CDR3 nucleotide sequence: TGTGCCAGCAGTCCTACCCCGGTGGTTCTTCAGGCCAACATGAACACTGAAGCTTTCTTT.

This clonotype has a count of ten or more. The CDR3 sequence is CASRKTLRDRSYEQYF. The CDR3 DNA reads as TGCGCCAGCAGAAAAACTCTCCGGGACAGGAGCTACGAGCAGTACTTC. The rearrangement uses TRBV4-1 and TRBJ2-7; 8 nucleotides align to TRBD1. Germline V gene sequence: CDR1 MGHRA, CDR2 YSYEKL. This CDR3 comprises 16 residues. Unmatched junction bases numbered 13, after V lost 6 bases and J lost 3 bases.

The chain links TRBV4-2 to TRBJ1-4; the D gene is possibly TRBD1 (5 bases). This CDR3 contains 16 residues. Trimming cost V 0 bases and J 0 bases, with 8 bases left between them. The germline V gene encodes CDR1 LGHNA and CDR2 YNFKEQ. CDR3 DNA sequence: TGTGCCAGCAGCCAAGATGGGGGGGCAACTAATGAAAAACTGTTTTTT. Translated: CASSQDGGATNEKLFF.

Turning to this clonotype: Just one base apart from a much larger clone, this may be a read error. A read error is likely, as this CDR3 ends without the conserved phenylalanine or tryptophan. This chain uses TRBV5-1 with TRBJ2-5; 10 nucleotides line up with TRBD1. The CDR3 spans 16 residues. Trimming at V came to 0 bases and at J to 4 bases, leaving 6 bases not matched to a gene. The germline CDR1 and CDR2 sequences are SGHRS and YFSETQ. This chain's CDR3 is CASSLGTGGTPETQYL. The CDR3 nucleotides read TGCGCCAGCAGCTTGGGGACAGGGGGAACCCCAGAGACCCAGTACCTC.

This clonotype has a count of ten or more. The chain links TRBV9 to TRBJ2-7; 8 nucleotides match TRBD2. The germline V gene has CDR1 SGDLS and CDR2 YYNGEE. The CDR3 sequence is 13 residues long. Trimming at V came to 4 bases and at J to 4 bases, leaving 4 bases not matched to a gene. The CDR3 spells CASSPREAYEQYF. The CDR3 DNA reads as TGTGCCAGCAGCCCGCGGGAGGCGTACGAGCAGTACTTC.

In this sample, this clonotype turned up a few times. The genes are TRBV20-1 and TRBJ2-1; tentatively, D is TRBD2 (5 bases). This CDR3 region has 14 residues. Germline V lookup: CDR1 DFQATT, CDR2 SNEGSKA (reference sequence). Trimming pared 6 bases from V and 3 bases from J, leaving 15 bases between. The CDR3 is CSALGVTLYNEQFF. For the CDR3, the DNA is TGCAGTGCCCTCGGGGTGACCCTCTACAATGAGCAGTTCTTC.

The chain links TRBV3-1 to TRBJ2-3; D is perhaps TRBD2 (6 bases). CDR1 and CDR2 (germline): LGHDT, YNNKEL (reference sequence). This CDR3 contains 13 residues. V lost 4 bases and J 6 bases, leaving 11 bases between the germline ends. As DNA, the CDR3 is TGTGCCAGCAGCCCGGCGGGATCTGATACGCAGTATTTT. Amino acids: CASSPAGSDTQYF.

This clonotype was counted ten times or more. This chain connects TRBV18 to TRBJ1-1; tentative D call: TRBD1 (5 bases). The germline V gene encodes CDR1 KGHSH and CDR2 LQKENI. V shed 2 bases and J shed 4 bases, with 14 bases lying between them. The CDR3 has 15 amino acids. The DNA of the CDR3 is TGTGCCAGCTCACCAGGGGCCGGGGGGGGCACTGAAGCTTTCTTT. The encoded protein is CASSPGAGGGTEAFF.

V is TRBV20-1 and J is TRBJ1-2; D unclear. Germline CDR1 and CDR2: DFQATT and SNEGSKA (reference sequence). CDR3 length: 10 amino acids. V lost 3 bases, J lost 8 bases, and 7 bases lay in between. CDR3 protein: CSARGVGYTF. The CDR3 nucleotides are TGCAGTGCTAGGGGTGTCGGCTACACCTTC.

This clonotype was recorded a few times. V gene TRBV20-1 combines with J gene TRBJ2-7, with 7 bases lining up with TRBD2. Germline V gene sequence: CDR1 DFQATT, CDR2 SNEGSKA (reference sequence). The CDR3 contains 15 residues. V lost 5 bases and J lost 1; bases outside the gene matches: 11. CDR3 sequence reads: CSAPRPSGRSYEQYF. In DNA form, the CDR3 reads TGCAGTGCTCCCCGGCCCTCCGGGAGGTCCTACGAGCAGTACTTC.

This chain links TRBV5-5 with TRBJ2-5; either TRBD1 or TRBD2 may supply D (5 bases each). Per germline, CDR1 SGHKS and CDR2 YYEKEE (reference sequence). This CDR3 is 15 amino acids long. The ends were cut back, 0 bases at V and 5 bases at J, with 14 bases in the middle. The CDR3 nucleotides are TGTGCCAGCAGCTTGGGGGGGACCTTGGTCGAGACCCAGTACTTC. Amino acid sequence: CASSLGGTLVETQYF. Using reference TRBV5-5 and TRBJ2-5 for the parts outside the CDR3, the full variable domain is DAGVTQSPTHLIKTRGQQVTLRCSPISGHKSVSWYQQVLGQGPQFIFQYYEKEERGRGNFPDRFSARQFPNYSSELNVNALLLGDSALYLCASSLGGTLVETQYFGPGTRLLVL.

J is TRBJ2-3 and V is TRBV4-1, with D perhaps matching TRBD2 (5 bases). The V gene's germline CDR1 is MGHRA and CDR2 YSYEKL. This CDR3 region has 21 residues. Trimming shortened V by 0 bases and J by 1 base, and 26 bases separated the two germline ends. The CDR3 spells CASSQDPGGMGGAGGTDTQYF. The CDR3 DNA sequence: TGCGCCAGCAGCCAAGATCCCGGCGGTATGGGTGGTGCGGGTGGCACAGATACGCAGTATTTT.

The chain couples TRBV7-9 to TRBJ2-7; 11 bases line up with TRBD2. This CDR3 contains 17 residues. V shed 4 bases, J shed 1 base, and the junction held 9 bases outside the gene matches. Per the germline V gene, CDR1 is SEHNR and CDR2 is FQNEAQ (reference sequence). The CDR3 bases are TGTGCCAGCAGCTCAACCCGGACTAGCGGGTCGTCCTACGAGCAGTACTTC. This codes for CASSSTRTSGSSYEQYF.

This chain links TRBV6-1 with TRBJ2-1; D uncertain. Germline V gene lookup returns CDR1 MNHNS and CDR2 SASEGT. Between the trimmed V and J ends, which lost 9 bases and 0 bases, there was a span of 12 bases. This CDR3 is built from 14 residues. The CDR3 here is CASFWRLSYNEQFF. The CDR3 nucleotides are TGTGCCAGTTTCTGGCGGCTCTCCTACAATGAGCAGTTCTTC.

V is TRBV7-8 and J is TRBJ2-1; maybe TRBD2 (6 bases). This CDR3 is built from 14 residues. Trimming removed 5 bases at V and 0 bases at J, with 8 bases between. Looked up from germline, CDR1 is SGHVS and CDR2 is FQNEAQ. CDR3 in amino acids: CASSMRDSYNEQFF. Here the CDR3 DNA reads TGTGCCAGCAGCATGCGGGACTCCTACAATGAGCAGTTCTTC. Full variable domain (remainder filled in from reference TRBV7-8 and TRBJ2-1): GAGVSQSPRYKVAKRGQDVALRCDPISGHVSLFWYQQALGQGPEFLTYFQNEAQLDKSGLPSDRFFAERPEGSVSTLKIQRTQQEDSAVYLCASSMRDSYNEQFFGPGTRLTVL.

The gene calls are TRBV6-1 and TRBJ2-3; no clear D gene. Germline CDR1 MNHNS, CDR2 SASEGT. V lost 6 bases to trimming and J lost 4 bases, with 11 bases between them. CDR3 length equals 13 residues. The CDR3 sequence: CASRHLGADTQYF. The CDR3 region has the DNA TGTGCCAGCAGACATCTAGGCGCAGATACGCAGTATTTT.

This clonotype was counted ten times or more. The chain recombines TRBV12-3 or TRBV12-4 with TRBJ2-5, with 10 bases identical to TRBD1. The CDR3 is 16 residues long. The trim removed 5 bases at V and 3 bases at J, leaving 9 bases unmatched. For the CDR3, the DNA is TGTGCCAGCAGTCCCCCCACCGGGACAGGGGAAGAGACCCAGTACTTC. Translated, it gives CASSPPTGTGEETQYF.

This clonotype was picked up a small number of times. The gene calls are TRBV6-2 or TRBV6-3 and TRBJ2-7; 12 nucleotides match TRBD2. Per germline, CDR1 MNHEY and CDR2 SVGEGT. The length of the CDR3 is 19 residues. With 4 bases clipped from V and 0 bases from J, the junction kept 13 bases outside the gene matches. As DNA, the CDR3 is TGTGCCAGCAGTTCTCCGACTAGCGGGGGACCACAAAGCTCCTACGAGCAGTACTTC. This sequence encodes CASSSPTSGGPQSSYEQYF.

This clonotype was recorded many times. The chain has TRBV20-1 and TRBJ1-2, with D unresolved. This CDR3 spans 13 amino acids. Between the trimmed V and J ends, which lost 3 bases and 6 bases, there was a span of 14 bases. Germline V lookup: CDR1 DFQATT, CDR2 SNEGSKA (reference sequence). CDR3 amino acids: CSASGSPEDGYTF. Here the CDR3 DNA reads TGCAGTGCTAGCGGATCTCCGGAAGATGGCTACACCTTC.

The gene calls are TRBV5-1 and TRBJ2-1; tentative D call: TRBD1 (5 bases). The ends were cut back, 0 bases at V and 2 bases at J, with 15 bases in the middle. The CDR3 loop spans 17 amino acids. Per germline, CDR1 SGHRS and CDR2 YFSETQ. CDR3 sequence reads: CASSLVQGLSPYNEQFF. The CDR3 region has the DNA TGCGCCAGCAGCTTGGTTCAGGGCCTTTCTCCCTACAATGAGCAGTTCTTC.

This clonotype has ten or more counts. The chain carries TRBV20-1 and TRBJ2-5; 7 nucleotides align to TRBD2. Germline V gene data show CDR1 as DFQATT and CDR2 as SNEGSKA (reference sequence). V trimming: 7 bases; J trimming: 5 bases; junction bases outside the gene matches: 16. This CDR3 is 15 amino acids long. The CDR3 sequence is CSVNPSERDVETQYF. The CDR3 DNA follows: TGCAGTGTCAATCCTTCGGAGCGGGATGTGGAGACCCAGTACTTC.

The chain links TRBV12-3 or TRBV12-4 to TRBJ2-3; tentative D call: TRBD1 (5 bases). V gave up 7 bases and J gave up 4 bases, with 12 bases separating them. CDR3 length equals 13 residues. CDR3 nucleotides: TGTGCCAGCATCAGGGCATCCTCAGATACGCAGTATTTT. This codes for CASIRASSDTQYF.

The chain carries TRBV5-1 and TRBJ2-7; 9 bases agree with TRBD1. CDR3 length equals 15 residues. The germline CDR1 and CDR2 sequences are SGHRS and YFSETQ. V lost 6 bases to trimming and J lost 2 bases; unmatched junction nucleotides: 9. CDR3 coding DNA: TGCGCCAGCAACTATGGACAGGGGCGACCCTACGAGCAGTACTTC. This translates into CASNYGQGRPYEQYF.